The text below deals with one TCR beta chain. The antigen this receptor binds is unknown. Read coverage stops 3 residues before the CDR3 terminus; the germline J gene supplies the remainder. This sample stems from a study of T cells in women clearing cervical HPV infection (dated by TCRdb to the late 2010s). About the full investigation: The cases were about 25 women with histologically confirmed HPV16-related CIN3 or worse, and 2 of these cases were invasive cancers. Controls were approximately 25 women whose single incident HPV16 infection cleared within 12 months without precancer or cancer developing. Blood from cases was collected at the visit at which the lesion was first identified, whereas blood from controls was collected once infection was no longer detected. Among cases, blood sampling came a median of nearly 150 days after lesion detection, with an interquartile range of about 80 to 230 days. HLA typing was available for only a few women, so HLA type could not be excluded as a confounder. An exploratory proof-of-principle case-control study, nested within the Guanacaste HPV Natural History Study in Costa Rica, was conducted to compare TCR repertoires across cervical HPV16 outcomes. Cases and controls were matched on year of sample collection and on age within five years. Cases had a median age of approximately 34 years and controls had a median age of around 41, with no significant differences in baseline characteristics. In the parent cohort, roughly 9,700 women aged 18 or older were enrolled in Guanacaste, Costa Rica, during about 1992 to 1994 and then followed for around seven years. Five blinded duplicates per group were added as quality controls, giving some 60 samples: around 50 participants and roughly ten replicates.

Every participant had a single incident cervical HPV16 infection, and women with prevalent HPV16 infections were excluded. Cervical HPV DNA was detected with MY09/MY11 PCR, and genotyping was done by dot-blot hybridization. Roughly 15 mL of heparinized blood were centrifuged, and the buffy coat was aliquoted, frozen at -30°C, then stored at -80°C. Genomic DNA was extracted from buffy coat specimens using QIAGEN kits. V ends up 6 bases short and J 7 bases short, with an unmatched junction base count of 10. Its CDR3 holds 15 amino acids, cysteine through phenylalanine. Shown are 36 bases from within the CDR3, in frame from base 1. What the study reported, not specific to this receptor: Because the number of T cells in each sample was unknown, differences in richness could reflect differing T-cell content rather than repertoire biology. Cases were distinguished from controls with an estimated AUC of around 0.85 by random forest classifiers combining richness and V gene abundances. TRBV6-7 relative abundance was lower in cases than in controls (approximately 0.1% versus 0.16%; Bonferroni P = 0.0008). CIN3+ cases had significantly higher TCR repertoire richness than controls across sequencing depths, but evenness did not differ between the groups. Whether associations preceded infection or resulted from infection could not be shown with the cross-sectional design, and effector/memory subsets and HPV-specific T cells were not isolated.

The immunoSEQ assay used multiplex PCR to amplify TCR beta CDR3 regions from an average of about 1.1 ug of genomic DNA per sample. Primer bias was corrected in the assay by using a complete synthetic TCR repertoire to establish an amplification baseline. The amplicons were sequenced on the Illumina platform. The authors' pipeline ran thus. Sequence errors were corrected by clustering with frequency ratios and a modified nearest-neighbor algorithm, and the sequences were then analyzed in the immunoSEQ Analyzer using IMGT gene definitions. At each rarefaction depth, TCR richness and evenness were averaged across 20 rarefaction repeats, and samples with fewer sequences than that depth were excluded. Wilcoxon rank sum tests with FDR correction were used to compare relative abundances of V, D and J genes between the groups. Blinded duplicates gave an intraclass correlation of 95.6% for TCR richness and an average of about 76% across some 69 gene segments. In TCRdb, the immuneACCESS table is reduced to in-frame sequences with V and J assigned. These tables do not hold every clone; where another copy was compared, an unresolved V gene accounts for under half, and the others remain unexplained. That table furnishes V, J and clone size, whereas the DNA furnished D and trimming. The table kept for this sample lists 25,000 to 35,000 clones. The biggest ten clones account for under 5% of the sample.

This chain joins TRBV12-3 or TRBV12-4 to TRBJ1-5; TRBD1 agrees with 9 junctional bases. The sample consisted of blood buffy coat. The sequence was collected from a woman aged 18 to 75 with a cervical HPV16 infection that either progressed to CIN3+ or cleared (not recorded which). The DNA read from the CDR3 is TGTGCCAGCAGACCTACAGGGGGCGCGGGGCAGCCC. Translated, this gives CASRPTGGAGQP. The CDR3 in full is CASRPTGGAGQPQHF.